The 25 T cell receptor beta chains below were found in one sample sequenced in a study of cytomegalovirus exposure and HLA in healthy donors. The PCR had 60 Vbeta and 13 Jbeta primers. TCRdb's table, derived via immunoSEQ multiplex PCR, lists solely in-frame clones and lacks some. The table includes 120,000 to 150,000 clones, about three fifths detected once. Sequenced: PBMCs. Receptors originate from a woman between 25 and 40 years old in good health and CMV-seropositive.

The chain couples TRBV6-5 to TRBJ2-5; possibly TRBD1 for D (5 bases). CDR1 is MNHEY and CDR2 is SVGAGI in the germline V gene. Deletions cut 5 bases from V and 9 bases from J, with 10 bases between. This CDR3 is 11 amino acids long. The CDR3 DNA is TGTGCCAGCAGTAGCCCCAGGGCCCAGTACTTC. Its translation: CASSSPRAQYF.

This clone has just a few counts. The rearrangement joins TRBV6-5 to TRBJ1-4, with 8 bases matching TRBD1. The V gene's germline CDR1 is MNHEY and CDR2 SVGAGI. Trimming took 6 bases from V and 5 from J; bases not matched to a gene: 5. This CDR3 region has 14 residues. The CDR3 region is CASRGWTGNEKLFF. CDR3 DNA sequence: TGTGCCAGCAGGGGATGGACAGGGAATGAAAAACTGTTTTTT.

Only one count was recorded for this clone. The rearrangement joins TRBV5-1 to TRBJ2-7; TRBD1 matches 9 bases. CDR1 is SGHRS and CDR2 is YFSETQ in the germline V gene. After removal of 3 bases from V and 2 bases from J, the junction contained 3 bases not matched to a gene. CDR3 length: 14 amino acids. The CDR3 DNA is TGCGCCAGCAGCTGGGACAGGGCAGCCTACGAGCAGTACTTC. Its protein product is CASSWDRAAYEQYF.

The genes are TRBV4-1 and TRBJ1-1, with 8 bases that match TRBD1. CDR1 and CDR2 from the germline V gene are MGHRA and YSYEKL. The CDR3 length is 19 residues. With 0 bases clipped from V and 3 bases from J, the junction kept 15 bases outside the gene matches. The CDR3 loop is CASSQEQDRALPRDTEAFF. Written as DNA, the CDR3 is TGCGCCAGCAGCCAAGAGCAGGACAGGGCTCTACCTAGGGACACTGAAGCTTTCTTT.

J is TRBJ2-1 and V is TRBV27; 7 nucleotides align to TRBD2. CDR3 size: 14 residues. V lost 2 bases to trimming and J lost 5 bases; unmatched junction nucleotides: 3. The germline gives CDR1 MNHEY, CDR2 SMNVEV (reference sequence). CDR3 region: CASSLAGADNEQFF. The DNA of the CDR3 is TGTGCCAGCAGTTTAGCGGGAGCCGACAATGAGCAGTTCTTC.

The chain recombines TRBV6-5 with TRBJ2-1; 7 bases fit TRBD2. J lost 9 bases, V lost 7 bases, and 9 bases had no gene match. This CDR3 is built from 13 residues. Germline V lookup: CDR1 MNHEY, CDR2 SVGAGI. The CDR3 region has the DNA TGTGCCAGCACCAGTTGGGAGGGTACTGAGCAGTTCTTC. As protein: CASTSWEGTEQFF.

V usage is TRBV19 and J usage is TRBJ1-2, with no clear D. Germline values: CDR1 LNHDA, CDR2 SQIVND (reference sequence). The CDR3 sequence is 14 residues long. The V and J ends lost 10 bases and 4 bases respectively, with 19 bases between them. The chain's CDR3 is CATTDLTGSYGYTF. For the CDR3, the DNA is TGTGCCACTACTGACTTAACCGGGAGCTATGGCTACACCTTC. The entire variable domain, with the rest obtained from reference TRBV19 and TRBJ1-2, is as follows: DGGITQSPKYLFRKEGQNVTLSCEQNLNHDAMYWYRQDPGQGLRLIYYSQIVNDFQKGDIAEGYSVSREKKESFPLTVTSAQKNPTAFYLCATTDLTGSYGYTFGSGTRLTVV.

Concerning this clone itself: The junction does not match germline at one end; this may be a read error. The chain has TRBV10-3 and TRBJ2-3; D not certain. Germline CDR1 reads ENHRY; CDR2 reads SYGVKD. The CDR3 sequence is 14 residues long. CDR3 in DNA: TGTGCCATCAGGGCCCCCAGCAGCACAGATACGCGGTATTTT. It yields the protein CAIRAPSSTDTRYF.

Only a few counts were recorded for this clone. The CDR3 DNA is TGTGCCAGCGATGTGATAAACCGACAGATCTCTCCCACCTTC. Protein sequence: CASDVINRQISPTF. V gene TRBV28 combines with J gene TRBJ1-2; D perhaps matches TRBD1 (5 bases). CDR1 is MDHEN, CDR2 SYDVKM, per germline. The CDR3 runs to 14 residues. Trimming pared 8 bases from V and 13 bases from J, leaving 26 bases between.

V and J are TRBV9 and TRBJ1-2, with 9 nucleotides matching TRBD1. Germline CDR1 is SGDLS and CDR2 is YYNGEE. The CDR3 totals 13 residues. V trimming: 5 bases; J trimming: 8 bases; junction bases outside the gene matches: 7. The CDR3 loop reads CASRGRTGVGYTF. The CDR3 DNA is TGTGCCAGCAGGGGAAGGACAGGGGTCGGCTACACCTTC.

J is TRBJ2-1 and V is TRBV5-1, with D possibly being TRBD1 (6 bases). Germline loops: CDR1 SGHRS, CDR2 YFSETQ. CDR3 length equals 16 residues. V lost 0 bases and J 4 bases, leaving 14 bases between the germline ends. CDR3 loop: CASSLGDTNIYNEQFF. The CDR3 DNA follows: TGCGCCAGCAGCTTGGGGGACACCAACATTTACAATGAGCAGTTCTTC.

V and J are TRBV6-5 and TRBJ1-2, with a weak D call TRBD1 (6 bases). The CDR3 covers 13 residues. With 2 bases removed from V and 8 bases from J, the gap between germline ends came to 12 bases. The germline CDR1 and CDR2 sequences are MNHEY and SVGAGI. CDR3 sequence: CASSYLQGGGYTF. CDR3 nucleotide sequence: TGTGCCAGCAGTTACCTACAGGGCGGAGGCTACACCTTC.

This sequence joins TRBV7-9 and TRBJ2-7; a weak D match, TRBD1 (6 bases). The CDR3 consists of 13 residues. Germline CDR1 reads SEHNR; CDR2 reads FQNEAQ (reference sequence). V lost 10 bases, J lost 2 bases, and 15 bases lay in between. CDR3 region: CATPTGSPYEQYF. In DNA form, the CDR3 reads TGTGCCACACCAACAGGGTCCCCCTACGAGCAGTACTTC. The complete variable domain, with remaining parts taken from reference TRBV7-9 and TRBJ2-7, reads DTGVSQNPRHKITKRGQNVTFRCDPISEHNRLYWYRQTLGQGPEFLTYFQNEAQLEKSRLLSDRFSAERPKGSFSTLEIQRTEQGDSAMYLCATPTGSPYEQYFGPGTRLTVT.

The genes are TRBV28 and TRBJ2-3, with 9 positions matching TRBD2. This CDR3 has 14 residues. V shed 6 bases, J shed 7 bases, and the junction held 8 bases outside the gene matches. Germline CDR1 is MDHEN and CDR2 is SYDVKM. CDR3 sequence reads: CASRSSGVVYTQYF. The CDR3 nucleotides are TGTGCCAGCAGATCTAGCGGGGTGGTATATACGCAGTATTTT.

This clone was found a few times. The rearrangement joins TRBV27 to TRBJ1-1; 9 bases line up with TRBD1. V lost 4 bases and J lost 4; bases outside the gene matches: 7. Germline V gives CDR1 MNHEY, CDR2 SMNVEV (reference sequence). The length of the CDR3 is 15 residues. Here the CDR3 reads CASSSRTGAGTEAFF. The CDR3 coding sequence is TGTGCCAGCAGTTCCCGGACAGGGGCGGGCACTGAAGCTTTCTTT.

The rearrangement links TRBV5-1 to TRBJ2-1; 9 bases line up with TRBD2. The junction had 5 bases not matched to a gene; V was cut back by 0 bases and J by 1 base. Germline values: CDR1 SGHRS, CDR2 YFSETQ. This CDR3 has 17 residues. As DNA, the CDR3 is TGCGCCAGCAGCTTGGTCGGGGCGGGAGGGTCCTACAATGAGCAGTTCTTC. Protein product: CASSLVGAGGSYNEQFF.

This clone was found a few times. V and J are TRBV27 and TRBJ1-2; TRBD1 matches 7 bases. Germline CDR1 reads MNHEY; CDR2 reads SMNVEV (reference sequence). The CDR3 covers 14 residues. J gave up 7 bases and V 0 bases, and 5 bases lay outside the gene matches. CDR3 residues: CASSLSKGALGYTF. DNA of the CDR3: TGTGCCAGCAGTTTATCGAAGGGGGCTCTTGGCTACACCTTC.

This clone turned up a few times. The chain couples TRBV6-1 to TRBJ1-2, with D possibly matching TRBD1 (5 bases). CDR1 MNHNS and CDR2 SASEGT come from the germline V gene. The CDR3 covers 14 residues. Trimming stripped 11 bases from V and 0 bases from J, with 16 bases between. The DNA for the CDR3 is TGTGCCTCCCAACCGGGGGGAACTAACTATGGCTACACCTTC. Its translation is CASQPGGTNYGYTF.

This rearrangement joins TRBV9 to TRBJ1-1, with D unresolved. CDR1 is SGDLS, CDR2 YYNGEE, per germline. This CDR3 comprises 15 residues. Trimming removed 0 bases at V and 3 bases at J, with 12 bases between. CDR3 DNA: TGTGCCAGCAGCGTAGATTCCGACTGGGACACTGAAGCTTTCTTT. Protein product: CASSVDSDWDTEAFF. The full variable domain, completed using reference TRBV9 and TRBJ1-1, is DSGVTQTPKHLITATGQRVTLRCSPRSGDLSVYWYQQSLDQGLQFLIQYYNGEERAKGNILERFSAQQFPDLHSELNLSSLELGDSALYFCASSVDSDWDTEAFFGQGTRLTVV.

This clone came up a few times. The chain couples TRBV19 to TRBJ2-2; D might be TRBD2 (6 bases). V dropped 3 bases and J dropped 1 base, with 12 bases sitting between them. Germline CDR1 and CDR2: LNHDA and SQIVND (reference sequence). The CDR3 is 16 residues long. The CDR3 DNA reads TGTGCCAGTAGTATTTTAATGGGGGGGAACACCGGGGAGCTGTTTTTT. Protein product: CASSILMGGNTGELFF. The full variable domain, with the rest looked up from reference TRBV19 and TRBJ2-2, is DGGITQSPKYLFRKEGQNVTLSCEQNLNHDAMYWYRQDPGQGLRLIYYSQIVNDFQKGDIAEGYSVSREKKESFPLTVTSAQKNPTAFYLCASSILMGGNTGELFFGEGSRLTVL.

Here the CDR3 DNA reads TGTGCCATCAGTGACACCGTGACAGTCTACTATGGCTACACCTTC. Translation gives CAISDTVTVYYGYTF. The chain couples TRBV10-3 to TRBJ1-2; tentative D call: TRBD1 (5 bases). The CDR3 length is 15 residues. Germline loops: CDR1 ENHRY, CDR2 SYGVKD. V lost 3 bases and J 3 bases, leaving 14 bases between the germline ends.

Only a few counts were recorded for this clone. Since a far larger clone is one base different, this is likely a read error. V gene TRBV30 combines with J gene TRBJ1-1; 8 nucleotides agree with TRBD1. The germline gives CDR1 GTSNPN, CDR2 SVGIG (reference sequence). V was clipped by 5 bases and J by 5 bases; unmatched bases: 7. The CDR3 has 13 residues. CDR3 loop: CAWQKYRGTEAFF. The CDR3 region has the DNA TGTGCCTGGCAGAAGTACAGGGGGACTGAAGCTTTCTTT.

In this sample, this clone turned up a few times. The chain joins TRBV28 to TRBJ1-6, with 7 bases fitting TRBD1. The CDR3 consists of 13 residues. With V trimmed by 6 bases and J by 6 bases, 2 bases remained unmatched. From germline, CDR1 is MDHEN and CDR2 SYDVKM. The CDR3 sequence: CASRTGSNSPLHF. In DNA, the CDR3 is TGTGCCAGCAGGACAGGGAGTAATTCACCCCTCCACTTT.

V usage is TRBV27 and J usage is TRBJ2-6; D is possibly TRBD1 (6 bases). The length of the CDR3 is 17 residues. V was cut by 4 bases and J by 4 bases, with 17 bases left in between. In germline, CDR1 is MNHEY, CDR2 SMNVEV (reference sequence). In nucleotides, the CDR3 is TGTGCCAGCAGTTCAGGGGCGACAGGTCAAGGGGCCAACGTCCTGACTTTC. Protein: CASSSGATGQGANVLTF.

V gene TRBV9 combines with J gene TRBJ1-2; a weak D match, TRBD1 (6 bases). The V gene lost 0 bases and the J gene lost 5 bases, with 11 bases spanning the gap. The CDR3 has 14 amino acids. Germline assignment: CDR1 SGDLS and CDR2 YYNGEE. This CDR3 is CASSVVTGNYGYTF. DNA of the CDR3: TGTGCCAGCAGCGTAGTCACAGGGAATTATGGCTACACCTTC.